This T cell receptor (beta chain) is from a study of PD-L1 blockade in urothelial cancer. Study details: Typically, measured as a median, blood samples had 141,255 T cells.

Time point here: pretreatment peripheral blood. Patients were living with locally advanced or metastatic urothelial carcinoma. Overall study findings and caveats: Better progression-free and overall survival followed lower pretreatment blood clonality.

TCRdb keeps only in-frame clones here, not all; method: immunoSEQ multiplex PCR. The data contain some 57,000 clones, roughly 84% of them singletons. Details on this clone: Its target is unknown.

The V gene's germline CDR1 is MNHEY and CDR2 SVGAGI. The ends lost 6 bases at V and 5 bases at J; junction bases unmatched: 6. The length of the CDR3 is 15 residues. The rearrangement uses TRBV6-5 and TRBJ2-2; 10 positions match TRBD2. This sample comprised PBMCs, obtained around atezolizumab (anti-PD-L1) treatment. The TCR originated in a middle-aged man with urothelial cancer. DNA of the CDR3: TGTGCCAGCAGACAGCGGGGGGGCAGGACCGGGGAGCTGTTTTTT. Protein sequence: CASRQRGGRTGELFF.